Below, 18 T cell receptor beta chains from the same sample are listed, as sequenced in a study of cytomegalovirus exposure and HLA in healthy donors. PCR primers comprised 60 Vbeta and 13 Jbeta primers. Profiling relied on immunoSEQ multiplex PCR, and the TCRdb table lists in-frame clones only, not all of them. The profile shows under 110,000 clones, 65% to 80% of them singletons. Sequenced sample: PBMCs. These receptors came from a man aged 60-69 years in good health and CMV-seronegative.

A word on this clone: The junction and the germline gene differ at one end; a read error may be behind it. The CDR3 coding sequence is TGTGCCGGCAGAAAGGGAGATGAAAAACTGTTTTTT. The encoded protein is CAGRKGDEKLFF. This chain connects TRBV5-4 to TRBJ1-4, with unresolved D. CDR1 and CDR2 (germline): SGHNT, YYREEE (reference sequence). The length of the CDR3 is 12 residues. The full variable domain, rest sourced from reference TRBV5-4 and TRBJ1-4, is ETGVTQSPTHLIKTRGQQVTLRCSSQSGHNTVSWYQQALGQGPQFIFQYYREEENGRGNFPPRFSGLQFPNYSSELNVNALELDDSALYLCAGRKGDEKLFFGSGTQLSVL.

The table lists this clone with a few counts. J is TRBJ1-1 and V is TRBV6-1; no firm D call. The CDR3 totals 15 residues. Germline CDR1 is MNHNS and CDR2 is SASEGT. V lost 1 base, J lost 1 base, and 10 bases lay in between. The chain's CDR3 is CASSEGSAGNTEAFF. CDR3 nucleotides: TGTGCCAGCAGTGAAGGGTCAGCGGGGAACACTGAAGCTTTCTTT.

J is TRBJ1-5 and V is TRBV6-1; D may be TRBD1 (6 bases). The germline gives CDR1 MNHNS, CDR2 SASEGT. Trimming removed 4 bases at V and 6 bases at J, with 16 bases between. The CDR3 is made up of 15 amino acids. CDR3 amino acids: CASSAGTPGGQPQHF. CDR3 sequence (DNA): TGTGCCAGCAGTGCCGGGACACCGGGGGGTCAGCCCCAGCATTTT.

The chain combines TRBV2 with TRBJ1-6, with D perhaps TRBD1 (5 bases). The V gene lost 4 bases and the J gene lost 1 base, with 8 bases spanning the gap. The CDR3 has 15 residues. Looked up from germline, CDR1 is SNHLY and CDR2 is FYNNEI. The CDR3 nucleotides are TGTGCCAGCAGTGGGGGCGGATCCTATAATTCACCCCTCCACTTT. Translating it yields CASSGGGSYNSPLHF.

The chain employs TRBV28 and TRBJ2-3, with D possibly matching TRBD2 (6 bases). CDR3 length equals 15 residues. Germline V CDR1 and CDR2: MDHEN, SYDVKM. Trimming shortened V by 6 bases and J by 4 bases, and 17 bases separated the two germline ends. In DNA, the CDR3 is TGTGCCAGCAGGAGGGGAGGCCCTAGTTCAGATACGCAGTATTTT. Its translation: CASRRGGPSSDTQYF.

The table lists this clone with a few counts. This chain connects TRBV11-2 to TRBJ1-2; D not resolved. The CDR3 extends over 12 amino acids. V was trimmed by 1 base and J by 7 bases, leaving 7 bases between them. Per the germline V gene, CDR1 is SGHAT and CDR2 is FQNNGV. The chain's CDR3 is CASSLAFFGYTF. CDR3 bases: TGTGCCAGCAGCTTAGCTTTTTTTGGCTACACCTTC.

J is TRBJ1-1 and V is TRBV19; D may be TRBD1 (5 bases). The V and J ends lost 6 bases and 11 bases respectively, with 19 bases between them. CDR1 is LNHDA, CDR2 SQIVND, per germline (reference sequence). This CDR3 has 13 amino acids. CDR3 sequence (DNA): TGTGCCAGTAGCCCCCCGGGGGAGGATAGGGCTTTCTTT. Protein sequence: CASSPPGEDRAFF.

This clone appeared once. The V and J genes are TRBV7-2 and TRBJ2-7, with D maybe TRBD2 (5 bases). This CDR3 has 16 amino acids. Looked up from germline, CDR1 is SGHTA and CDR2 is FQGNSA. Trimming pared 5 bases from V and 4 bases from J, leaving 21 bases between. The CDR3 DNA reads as TGTGCCAGCAGCATAAGGACTTCACCTGGCCCTTACGAGCAGTACTTC. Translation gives CASSIRTSPGPYEQYF.

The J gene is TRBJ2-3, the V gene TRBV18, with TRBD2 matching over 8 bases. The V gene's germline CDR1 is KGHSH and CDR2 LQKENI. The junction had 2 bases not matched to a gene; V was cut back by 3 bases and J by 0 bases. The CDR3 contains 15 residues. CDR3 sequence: CASSPRGGSTDTQYF. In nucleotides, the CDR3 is TGTGCCAGCTCACCCCGGGGGGGGAGCACAGATACGCAGTATTTT.

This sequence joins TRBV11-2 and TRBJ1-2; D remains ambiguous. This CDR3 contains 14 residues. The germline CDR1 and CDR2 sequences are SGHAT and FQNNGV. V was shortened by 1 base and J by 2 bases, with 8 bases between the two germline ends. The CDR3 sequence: CASSLVAGNYGYTF. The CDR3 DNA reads TGTGCCAGCAGCTTAGTAGCGGGAAACTATGGCTACACCTTC.

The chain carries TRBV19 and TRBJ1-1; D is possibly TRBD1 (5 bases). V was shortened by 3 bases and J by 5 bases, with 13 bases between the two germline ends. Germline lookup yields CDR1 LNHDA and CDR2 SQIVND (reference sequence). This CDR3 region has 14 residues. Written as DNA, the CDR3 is TGTGCCAGTAGTATCCCAGGGTTTAGTACTGAAGCTTTCTTT. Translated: CASSIPGFSTEAFF.

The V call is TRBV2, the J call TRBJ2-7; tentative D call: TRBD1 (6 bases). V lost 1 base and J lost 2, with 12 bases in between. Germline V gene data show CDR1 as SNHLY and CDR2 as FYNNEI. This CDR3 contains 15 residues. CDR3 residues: CASSEGQQGTYEQYV. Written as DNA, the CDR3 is TGTGCCAGCAGTGAAGGACAGCAGGGGACCTACGAGCAGTACGTC.

CDR3 nucleotide sequence: TGTGCCAGCAGCTTCTCGGGACAGGACACAGATACGCAGTATTTT. The encoded protein is CASSFSGQDTDTQYF. The chain uses TRBV11-2 and TRBJ2-3; 8 bases map to TRBD1. The CDR3 consists of 15 residues. V shed 3 bases and J 2 bases; nucleotides not matched to a gene: 4. Germline CDR1 is SGHAT and CDR2 is FQNNGV. Supplemented by reference TRBV11-2 and TRBJ2-3, the full variable domain reads EAGVAQSPRYKIIEKRQSVAFWCNPISGHATLYWYQQILGQGPKLLIQFQNNGVVDDSQLPKDRFSAERLKGVDSTLKIQPAKLEDSAVYLCASSFSGQDTDTQYFGPGTRLTVL.

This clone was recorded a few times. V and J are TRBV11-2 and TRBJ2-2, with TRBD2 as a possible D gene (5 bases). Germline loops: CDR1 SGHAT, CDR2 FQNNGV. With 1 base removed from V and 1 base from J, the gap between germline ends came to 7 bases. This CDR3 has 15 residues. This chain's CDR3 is CASSLVRGNTGELFF. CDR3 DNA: TGTGCCAGCAGCTTAGTCCGGGGGAACACCGGGGAGCTGTTTTTT.

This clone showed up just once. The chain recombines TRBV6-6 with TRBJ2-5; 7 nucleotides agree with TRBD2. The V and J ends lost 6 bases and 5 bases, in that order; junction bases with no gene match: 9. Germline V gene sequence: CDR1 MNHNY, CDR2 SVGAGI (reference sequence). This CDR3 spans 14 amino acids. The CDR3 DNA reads TGTGCCAGCAGGGAAACGGGGGGAGGGGAGACCCAGTACTTC. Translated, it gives CASRETGGGETQYF.

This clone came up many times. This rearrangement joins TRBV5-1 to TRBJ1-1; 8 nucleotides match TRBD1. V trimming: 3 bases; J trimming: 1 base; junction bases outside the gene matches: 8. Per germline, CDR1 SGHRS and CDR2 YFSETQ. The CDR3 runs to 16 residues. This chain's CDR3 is CASSSNRGVGNTEAFF. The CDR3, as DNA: TGCGCCAGCAGCTCCAACAGGGGGGTGGGGAACACTGAAGCTTTCTTT.

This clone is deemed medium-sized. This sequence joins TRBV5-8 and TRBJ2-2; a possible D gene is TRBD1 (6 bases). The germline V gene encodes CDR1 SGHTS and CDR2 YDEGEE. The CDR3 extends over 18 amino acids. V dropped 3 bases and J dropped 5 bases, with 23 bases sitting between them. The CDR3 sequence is CASSSAEILTGVTGELFF. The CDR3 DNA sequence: TGTGCCAGCAGCTCCGCAGAGATCCTGACAGGAGTAACCGGGGAGCTGTTTTTT.

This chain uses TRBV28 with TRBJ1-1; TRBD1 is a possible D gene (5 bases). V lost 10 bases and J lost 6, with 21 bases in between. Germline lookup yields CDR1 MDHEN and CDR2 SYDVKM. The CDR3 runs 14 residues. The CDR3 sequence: CAIVTGGGVPEAFF. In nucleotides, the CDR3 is TGTGCCATCGTAACAGGAGGAGGGGTCCCTGAAGCTTTCTTT. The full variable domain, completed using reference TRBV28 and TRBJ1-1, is DVKVTQSSRYLVKRTGEKVFLECVQDMDHENMFWYRQDPGLGLRLIYFSYDVKMKEKGDIPEGYSVSREKKERFSLILESASTNQTSMYLCAIVTGGGVPEAFFGQGTRLTVV.